This TCR beta chain was observed in a study of human T cells and chemical hapten exposure. General study results and limits: Those TCRs sitting above 1 in 1000 frequency stayed the same with DPC sensitization.

Library preparation tagged each individual cDNA molecule with a unique molecular identifier. Each CDR3 protein is one row after TCRdb ran MiXCR on the reads. Of about 120,000 distinct CDR3 sequences in the sample, approximately 9.3% are singletons; the top ten hold 1.2% to 1.5%. The starting material, unfractionated whole blood, was used for total RNA extraction. V shed 2 bases and J shed 3 bases, with 20 bases lying between them. The V gene's germline CDR1 is KGHSH and CDR2 LQKENI. This CDR3 spans 17 amino acids. This clonotype was counted ten times or more. Its specificity is unknown. This clonotype was sampled from a human donor in good health. Some clones in this sample may be carry-over from other donors' samples. The specimen was whole blood. This chain connects TRBV18 to TRBJ2-7; maybe TRBD2 (7 bases). This chain's CDR3 is CASSPGVGRGAFYEQYF. The DNA of the CDR3 is TGTGCCAGCTCACCAGGGGTTGGTCGGGGGGCCTTCTACGAGCAGTACTTC. The full variable domain, completed using reference TRBV18 and TRBJ2-7, is NAGVMQNPRHLVRRRGQEARLRCSPMKGHSHVYWYRQLPEEGLKFMVYLQKENIIDESGMPKERFSAEFPKEGPSILRIQQVVRGDSAAYFCASSPGVGRGAFYEQYFGPGTRLTVT.